The present entry profiles one T cell receptor beta chain with its context. This sample is part of a study of radiotherapy plus CTLA-4 blockade in lung cancer. Chemo-refractory metastatic non-small-cell lung cancer patients underwent focal radiation alongside CTLA-4 blockade with ipilimumab. Data came from immunoSEQ multiplex PCR; TCRdb stores just in-frame clones and leaves some out. This table has approximately 82,000 clones, approximately 82% appearing once. The CDR3 is 11 residues long. Trimming took 5 bases from V and 8 from J, leaving 12 bases between them. Germline V gene data show CDR1 as DFQATT and CDR2 as SNEGSKA (reference sequence).

This receptor was identified in a human donor with non-small cell lung cancer that progressed on radiotherapy plus ipilimumab. Sequenced material: peripheral blood, taken from a patient treated with radiotherapy plus ipilimumab. This chain joins TRBV20-1 and TRBJ1-2; tentatively, D is TRBD1 (6 bases). CDR3 region: CSARQVRGYTF. The CDR3 DNA reads as TGCAGTGCTCGACAGGTCCGCGGCTACACCTTC.